This T cell receptor beta chain was sequenced for a study of identical twins. The study, taken as a whole, reports: Donors were not followed over many years; analysis was cross-sectional. Compared with models, monozygotic twins showed more out-of-frame TCR alpha sharing. Excess sharing by twins proved weaker in beta out-of-frame sequences.

This clonotype was recorded a few times. Its specificity is unknown. TCRdb re-called the 5' RACE reads with MiXCR, one entry per CDR3 protein. The sample lists roughly 490,000 distinct CDR3 sequences, 13% to 15% seen once, with approximately 1% in the top ten. All of the donors were Caucasians in good health. V lost 0 bases to trimming and J lost 5 bases, with 17 bases between them. Germline CDR1 SGHRS, CDR2 YFSETQ. The CDR3 consists of 16 residues. These data also formed part of another study, on yellow fever vaccine responses in identical twins.

The sequenced sample was CD4+ T cells sorted from blood. V is TRBV5-1 and J is TRBJ2-5, with a tentative D call TRBD1 (5 bases). The sequence derives from a young woman in good health. The CDR3 is CASSLGLGAIRETQYF. DNA of the CDR3: TGCGCCAGCAGCTTGGGATTAGGGGCAATCCGGGAGACCCAGTACTTC.